Listed here is a single T cell receptor (beta chain). The target antigen is unknown. The data were obtained in a study of response to subunit inactivated influenza vaccine. Study-level points and caveats: The study's authors posited that every seasonal influenza vaccination enlists few new T cells.

MiXCR, run by TCRdb on the RT-PCR reads, gives a single entry per CDR3 protein. The data hold roughly 570,000 distinct CDR3 sequences, with roughly 13% observed a single time. This CDR3 has 15 residues. Per germline, CDR1 SGHTA and CDR2 FQGNSA. Trimming took 4 bases from V and 3 from J, leaving 13 bases between them. This sequence was found in a man aged 45-60 years who received an inactivated influenza vaccine. V and J are TRBV7-2 and TRBJ2-1; TRBD2 is a possible D gene (6 bases). The sample consisted of PBMCs from blood, taken 40 to 50 days after vaccination. The CDR3 loop reads CASSSPGVDYNEQFF. CDR3 DNA sequence: TGTGCCAGCAGCTCCCCGGGGGTAGACTACAATGAGCAGTTCTTC.